This TCR beta chain was observed in a study of cytomegalovirus exposure and HLA in healthy donors. This CDR3 comprises 18 residues. CDR1 and CDR2 (germline): SGDLS, YYNGEE. The V and J ends lost 4 bases and 0 bases, in that order; junction bases with no gene match: 8. Amplification used 60 Vbeta primers and 13 Jbeta primers. TCRdb's copy holds only in-frame clones and misses some; the assay was immunoSEQ multiplex PCR. Among about 88,000 clones listed, about 87% were seen once. The TCR was taken from a man in his late teens or twenties in good health and CMV-seronegative. This chain uses TRBV9 with TRBJ2-3; 13 nucleotides agree with TRBD2. Material: PBMCs. The CDR3 DNA reads as TGTGCCAGCAGCCCCGGACTAGCGGGAGCCACTAGCACAGATACGCAGTATTTT. It translates to CASSPGLAGATSTDTQYF.